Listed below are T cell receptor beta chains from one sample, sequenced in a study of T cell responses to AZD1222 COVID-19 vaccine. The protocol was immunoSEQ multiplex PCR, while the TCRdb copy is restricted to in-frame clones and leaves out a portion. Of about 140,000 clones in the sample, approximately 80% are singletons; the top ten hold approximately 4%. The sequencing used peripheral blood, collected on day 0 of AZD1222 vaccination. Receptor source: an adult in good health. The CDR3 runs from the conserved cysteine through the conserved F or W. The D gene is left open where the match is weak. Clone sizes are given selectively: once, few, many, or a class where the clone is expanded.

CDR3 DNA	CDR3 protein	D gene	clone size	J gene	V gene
TGTGCCACCAGCCGAGGGACAGGGATGTACACTGAAGCTTTCTTT	CATSRGTGMYTEAFF	TRBD1	.	TRBJ1-1	TRBV15
TGTGCCAGCCAAACAACTACCTACGAGCAGTACTTC	CASQTTTYEQYF	.	.	TRBJ2-7	TRBV28
TGTGCCAGCGGTGGGGGGGGAGGCCAAAACATTCAGTACTTC	CASGGGGGQNIQYF	TRBD2	.	TRBJ2-4	TRBV6-6
TGCGCCAGCAGCTTGGGCGGAATAGGACAGGGTAGAGAGACCCAGTACTTC	CASSLGGIGQGRETQYF	TRBD1	.	TRBJ2-5	TRBV5-1
TGTGCCAGCACCAGACAGAGCTCTGGAAACACCATATATTTT	CASTRQSSGNTIYF	.	.	TRBJ1-3	TRBV5-4
TGTGCCAGCAGCTTAGGTGGGGGGATGAACACTGAAGCTTTCTTT	CASSLGGGMNTEAFF	.	once	TRBJ1-1	TRBV7-3
TGTGCCAGCAAGCCTAGTGGTTTTGGCGAGCAGTACTTC	CASKPSGFGEQYF	.	few	TRBJ2-7	TRBV6-6
TGTGCCAGCAGTCCTGGGACTCTCCGTCACCTCCACTTT	CASSPGTLRHLHF	.	few	TRBJ1-6	TRBV27
TGCAGTGCTAGTCTTGTCGGAGCTAACTATGGCTACACCTTC	CSASLVGANYGYTF	.	.	TRBJ1-2	TRBV20-1
TGTGCCAGCAGCCCCCAGGGAGGCGGGGTAAATGACAATGAGCAGTTCTTC	CASSPQGGGVNDNEQFF	.	.	TRBJ2-1	TRBV9
TGTGCCACCCCGGTGCCCCTCCACTTT	CATPVPLHF	.	once	TRBJ1-6	TRBV11-3
TGTGCCAGCAGCTTGGGTGGGAGGGTAAATGAAAAACTGTTTTTT	CASSLGGRVNEKLFF	.	.	TRBJ1-4	TRBV5-5
TGTGCCAGCAGTGGAAGCGGCTCTGGAAACACCATATATTTT	CASSGSGSGNTIYF	.	few	TRBJ1-3	TRBV2
TGTGCCAGCAGTTATAATCGGCGCAACGGTAATTCACCCCTCCACTTT	CASSYNRRNGNSPLHF	.	.	TRBJ1-6	TRBV6-6
TGTGCCTTGAGTAGCGGACAGGGACACACTGAAGCTTTCTTT	CALSSGQGHTEAFF	TRBD1	.	TRBJ1-1	TRBV30
TGCAGCACACTTAACAGGGACTCACCTAACACTGAAGCTTTCTTT	CSTLNRDSPNTEAFF	.	.	TRBJ1-1	TRBV29-1
TGTGCCAGTAGGGTCCAGGGACAGGGCCTTTACGAGCAGTACTTC	CASRVQGQGLYEQYF	TRBD1	once	TRBJ2-7	TRBV19
TGTGCCAGCAAGCCCATGGCGGCCGCCTTAGGCTACACCTTC	CASKPMAAALGYTF	.	once	TRBJ1-2	TRBV27
TGCGCCAGCAGCTTGGAGGACAGGGGGCTACCTGAAGCTTTCTTT	CASSLEDRGLPEAFF	TRBD1	.	TRBJ1-1	TRBV5-1
TGTGCCAGCAGCTTAGTAAATGGGCAGGGGGATGGCTACACCTTC	CASSLVNGQGDGYTF	TRBD1	.	TRBJ1-2	TRBV7-2
TGTGCCAGTAGTATCAACGACCGGCAGCCCCAGCATTTT	CASSINDRQPQHF	.	.	TRBJ1-5	TRBV19
TGTGCCATCAGTGCCGACGGGCCGGGCAATGAAAAACTGTTTTTT	CAISADGPGNEKLFF	.	.	TRBJ1-4	TRBV10-3
TGCGCCAGCAGCTTGCAGGGTCCGGAAGGCTACACCTTC	CASSLQGPEGYTF	.	.	TRBJ1-2	TRBV5-1
TGTGCCAGCAGGGGGGCGGGGGGAAACTATAATTCACCCCTCCACTTT	CASRGAGGNYNSPLHF	.	once	TRBJ1-6	TRBV27
TGTGCCAGCAGGACAGGGGGAAATGGCTACACCTTC	CASRTGGNGYTF	TRBD1	.	TRBJ1-2	TRBV2
TGTGCCAGCAGTCGTTTGACAGGGCATTCAACTGAAGCTTTCTTT	CASSRLTGHSTEAFF	TRBD1	.	TRBJ1-1	TRBV2
TGTGCCAGCAGCCTCGGACAGGGGAACTATGGCTACACCTTC	CASSLGQGNYGYTF	TRBD1	.	TRBJ1-2	TRBV9
TGCAGCGTTGAGTCTTCGGGTTATGGCTACACCTTC	CSVESSGYGYTF	.	few	TRBJ1-2	TRBV29-1
TGCGCCAGCAGTCCTACAGGGGGCTATGGCTACACCTTC	CASSPTGGYGYTF	TRBD1	.	TRBJ1-2	TRBV10-1
TGTGCCAGCAGCCAAGATCGATTCCTCCAAGGAAACACCATATATTTT	CASSQDRFLQGNTIYF	.	medium-sized	TRBJ1-3	TRBV14
TGTGCCACCAGTGATCGGGGTGTCAATGAAAAACTGTTTTTT	CATSDRGVNEKLFF	.	.	TRBJ1-4	TRBV24-1
TGTGCCACCAGCAGAGATAACGGGGACTCTAATGAAAAACTGTTTTTT	CATSRDNGDSNEKLFF	.	.	TRBJ1-4	TRBV15
TGCAGCGTTGAAGATAGGGGACAGGGGGCTTGGGAGCAGTTCTTC	CSVEDRGQGAWEQFF	TRBD1	.	TRBJ2-1	TRBV29-1
TGTGCCTGGAGTTCCGGAAACACCATATATTTT	CAWSSGNTIYF	.	.	TRBJ1-3	TRBV30
TGTGCCAGCAGTCCCCCCGGGGGGGTAGGGGTGAACACTGAAGCTTTCTTT	CASSPPGGVGVNTEAFF	.	once	TRBJ1-1	TRBV28
TGTGCCAGCAGCTTTCAAGGGGCCCAGCCCCAGCATTTT	CASSFQGAQPQHF	.	.	TRBJ1-5	TRBV5-6
TGTGCCTGGAGTTTAGGGCAGTCGAGCTCTGGAAACACCATATATTTT	CAWSLGQSSSGNTIYF	.	.	TRBJ1-3	TRBV30
TGTGCCAGCAGCCAAGGAGATAACCGCGGAAACTATGGCTACACCTTC	CASSQGDNRGNYGYTF	.	.	TRBJ1-2	TRBV14
TGTGCCAGCAGTTACGGTTTGGCAGGGCCAGAGCAGTACTTC	CASSYGLAGPEQYF	.	.	TRBJ2-7	TRBV6-2/TRBV6-3
TGTGCCAGCAGGCCGCCAACGGCAAGCTCCTATAATTCACCCCTCCACTTT	CASRPPTASSYNSPLHF	.	.	TRBJ1-6	TRBV27
TGTGCCAGCAGTACAAGCGCCGATTCACCCCTCCACTTT	CASSTSADSPLHF	.	.	TRBJ1-6	TRBV12-3/TRBV12-4
TGTGCCAGCAGCACCAGGACAGGGCTAGAGACCCAGTACTTC	CASSTRTGLETQYF	TRBD1	.	TRBJ2-5	TRBV7-2
TGTGCCAGCAGCTTGGGACAGTATAATGAAAAACTGTTTTTT	CASSLGQYNEKLFF	TRBD1	.	TRBJ1-4	TRBV7-9
TGTGCCAGCTCACCAAAGGGGACCGGGGAGCTGTTTTTT	CASSPKGTGELFF	.	.	TRBJ2-2	TRBV18
TGTGCCTGGCGGGGGAGCGGGGGGGCCGGGACAGATACGCAGTATTTT	CAWRGSGGAGTDTQYF	TRBD2	few	TRBJ2-3	TRBV30
TGCGCCAGCAGCACCCGACAGGATAGCAATCAGCCCCAGCATTTT	CASSTRQDSNQPQHF	.	.	TRBJ1-5	TRBV4-1
TGTGCCAGCAGCCGGGAGACAGGCTGGGGTGCTTTCTTT	CASSRETGWGAFF	.	.	TRBJ1-1	TRBV14
TGTGCCAGCGGGACCACTTTCTACGAGCAGTACTTC	CASGTTFYEQYF	.	.	TRBJ2-7	TRBV28
TGTGCCAGCAGTGCATATCCGCTGGTCTCTGGAAACACCATATATTTT	CASSAYPLVSGNTIYF	.	.	TRBJ1-3	TRBV25-1
TGTGCCAGCAGGTTAGGTGCCGGGACAGGGGACGAGCAGTACTTC	CASRLGAGTGDEQYF	TRBD1	.	TRBJ2-7	TRBV13
TGCGCCAGCAGCCATCCGGGTCCCACAGATACGCAGTATTTT	CASSHPGPTDTQYF	.	.	TRBJ2-3	TRBV4-1
TGTGCCACCAGTGATTTGCGGGGCTACACCTTC	CATSDLRGYTF	.	.	TRBJ1-2	TRBV24-1
TGTGCCAGCAGAGCCGCCGGGGGTGGAAACACCATATATTTT	CASRAAGGGNTIYF	.	once	TRBJ1-3	TRBV6-6
TGTGCCAGCAGCAAAGGGCGGGGGGCCCAGTACTTC	CASSKGRGAQYF	.	.	TRBJ2-5	TRBV21-1
TGTGCCAGCAGTGAAGAGGACAGATTGAATGAAAAACTGTTTTTT	CASSEEDRLNEKLFF	.	.	TRBJ1-4	TRBV2